The T cell receptor beta chain under discussion was sequenced for a study of T-cell reconstitution after alpha-beta-depleted transplantation in children. The authors prepared the TCRbeta library with unique molecular identifiers. In TCRdb, the PCR reads were re-called with MiXCR into one record per CDR3 protein. The sample holds about 610,000 distinct CDR3 sequences; about 10% are singletons and the top ten take less than 5%. V dropped 4 bases and J dropped 2 bases, with 14 bases sitting between them. The CDR3 is 15 amino acids. Looked up from germline, CDR1 is SGDLS and CDR2 is YYNGEE. The V gene is TRBV9, the J gene TRBJ2-3; D may be TRBD2 (5 bases). This clonotype was sampled from a human donor who donated a stem cell graft to a child with acute myeloid leukemia. Sample: PBMCs from the stem cell graft donor, taken from the stem cell graft. The CDR3 DNA follows: TGTGCCAGCAGCCCGGGAAGCGGACCCACAGATACGCAGTATTTT. Protein: CASSPGSGPTDTQYF.